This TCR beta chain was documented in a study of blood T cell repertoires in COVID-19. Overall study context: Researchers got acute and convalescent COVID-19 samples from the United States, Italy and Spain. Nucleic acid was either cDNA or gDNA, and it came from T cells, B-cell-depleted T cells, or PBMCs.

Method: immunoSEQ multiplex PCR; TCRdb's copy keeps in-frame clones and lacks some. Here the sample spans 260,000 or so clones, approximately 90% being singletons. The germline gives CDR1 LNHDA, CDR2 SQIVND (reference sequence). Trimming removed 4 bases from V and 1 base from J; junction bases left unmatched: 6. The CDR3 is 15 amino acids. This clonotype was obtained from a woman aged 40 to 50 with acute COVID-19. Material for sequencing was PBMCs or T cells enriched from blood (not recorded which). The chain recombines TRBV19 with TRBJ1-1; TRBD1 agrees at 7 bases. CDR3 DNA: TGTGCCAGTAGTAGAACAGGGGTCCGGAACACTGAAGCTTTCTTT. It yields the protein CASSRTGVRNTEAFF.